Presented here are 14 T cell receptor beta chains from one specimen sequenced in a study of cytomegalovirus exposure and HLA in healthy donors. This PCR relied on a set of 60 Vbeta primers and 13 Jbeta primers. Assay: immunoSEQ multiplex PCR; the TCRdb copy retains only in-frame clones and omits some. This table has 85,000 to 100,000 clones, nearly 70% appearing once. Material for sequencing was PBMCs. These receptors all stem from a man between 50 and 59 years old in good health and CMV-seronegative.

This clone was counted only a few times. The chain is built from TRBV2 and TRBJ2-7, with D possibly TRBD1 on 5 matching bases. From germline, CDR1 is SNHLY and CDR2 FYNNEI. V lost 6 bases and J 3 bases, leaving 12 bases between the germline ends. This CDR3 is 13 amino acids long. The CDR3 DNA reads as TGTGCCAGCAGGCCCAGGGTTCTCTACGAGCAGTACTTC. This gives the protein CASRPRVLYEQYF.

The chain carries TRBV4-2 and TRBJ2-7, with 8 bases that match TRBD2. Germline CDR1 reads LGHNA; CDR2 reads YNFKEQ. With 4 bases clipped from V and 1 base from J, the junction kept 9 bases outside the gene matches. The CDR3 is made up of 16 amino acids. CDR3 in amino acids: CASSRVAGRGSYEQYF. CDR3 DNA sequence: TGTGCCAGCAGCCGGGTAGCGGGGAGGGGATCCTACGAGCAGTACTTC.

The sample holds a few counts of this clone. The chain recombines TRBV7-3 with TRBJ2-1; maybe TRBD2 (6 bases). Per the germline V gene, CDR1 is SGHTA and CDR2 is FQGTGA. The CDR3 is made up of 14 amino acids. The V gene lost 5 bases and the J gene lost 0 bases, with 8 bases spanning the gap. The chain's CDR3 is CASSGAGSYNEQFF. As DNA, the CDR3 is TGTGCCAGCAGCGGAGCGGGCTCCTACAATGAGCAGTTCTTC.

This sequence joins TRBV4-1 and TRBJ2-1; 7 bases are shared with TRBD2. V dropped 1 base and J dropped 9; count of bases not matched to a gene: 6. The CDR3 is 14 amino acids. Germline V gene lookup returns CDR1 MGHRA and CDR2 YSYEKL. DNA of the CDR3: TGCGCCAGCAGCCAAGTCGGACTAGTTTCTGAGCAGTTCTTC. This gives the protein CASSQVGLVSEQFF.

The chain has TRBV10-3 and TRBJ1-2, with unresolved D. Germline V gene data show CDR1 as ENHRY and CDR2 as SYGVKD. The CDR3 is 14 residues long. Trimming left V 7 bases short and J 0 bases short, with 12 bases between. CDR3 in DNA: TGTGCCATCACCCAGACACCCACTAACTATGGCTACACCTTC. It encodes CAITQTPTNYGYTF.

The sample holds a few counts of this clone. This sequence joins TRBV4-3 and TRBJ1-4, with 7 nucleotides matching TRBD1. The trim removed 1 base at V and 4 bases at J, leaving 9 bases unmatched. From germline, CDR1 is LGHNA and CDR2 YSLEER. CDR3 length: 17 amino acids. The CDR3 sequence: CASSQGRQGAFNEKLFF. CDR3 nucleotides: TGCGCCAGCAGCCAAGGGAGACAGGGCGCGTTTAATGAAAAACTGTTTTTT.

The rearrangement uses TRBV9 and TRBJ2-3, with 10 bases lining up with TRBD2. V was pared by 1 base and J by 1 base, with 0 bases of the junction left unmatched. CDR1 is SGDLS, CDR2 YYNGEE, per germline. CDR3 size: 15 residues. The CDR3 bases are TGTGCCAGCAGCGTACTAGCGGGGGGCACAGATACGCAGTATTTT. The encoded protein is CASSVLAGGTDTQYF.

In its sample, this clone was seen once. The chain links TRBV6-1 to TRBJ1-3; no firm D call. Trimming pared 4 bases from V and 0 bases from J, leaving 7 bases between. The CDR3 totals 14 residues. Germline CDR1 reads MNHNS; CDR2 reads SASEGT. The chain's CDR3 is CASSVRSSGNTIYF. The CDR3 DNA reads TGTGCCAGCAGTGTACGGAGCTCTGGAAACACCATATATTTT.

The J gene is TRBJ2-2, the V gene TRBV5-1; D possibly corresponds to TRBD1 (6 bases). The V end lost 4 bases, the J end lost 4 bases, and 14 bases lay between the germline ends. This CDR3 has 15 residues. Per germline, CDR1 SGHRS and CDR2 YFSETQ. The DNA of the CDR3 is TGCGCCAGCAGCAGGGACATAATTGGCACCGGGGAGCTGTTTTTT. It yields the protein CASSRDIIGTGELFF.

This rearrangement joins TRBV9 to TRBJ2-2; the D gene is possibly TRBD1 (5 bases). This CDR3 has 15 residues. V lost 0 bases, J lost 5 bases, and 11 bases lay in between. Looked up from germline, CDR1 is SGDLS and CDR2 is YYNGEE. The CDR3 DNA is TGTGCCAGCAGCGTAGGTTCTCCAGGGACCGGGGAGCTGTTTTTT. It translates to CASSVGSPGTGELFF.

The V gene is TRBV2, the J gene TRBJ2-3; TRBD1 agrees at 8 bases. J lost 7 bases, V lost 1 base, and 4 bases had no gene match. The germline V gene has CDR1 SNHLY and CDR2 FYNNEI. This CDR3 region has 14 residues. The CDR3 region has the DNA TGTGCCAGCAGTGAAGACCGGGACAGGAATACGCAGTATTTT. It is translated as CASSEDRDRNTQYF.

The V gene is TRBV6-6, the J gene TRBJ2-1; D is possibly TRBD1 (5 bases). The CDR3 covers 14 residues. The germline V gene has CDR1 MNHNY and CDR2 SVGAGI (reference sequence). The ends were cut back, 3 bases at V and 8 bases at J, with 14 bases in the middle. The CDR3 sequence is CASSYLGETDEQFF. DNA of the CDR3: TGTGCCAGCAGTTATCTCGGAGAGACAGATGAGCAGTTCTTC.

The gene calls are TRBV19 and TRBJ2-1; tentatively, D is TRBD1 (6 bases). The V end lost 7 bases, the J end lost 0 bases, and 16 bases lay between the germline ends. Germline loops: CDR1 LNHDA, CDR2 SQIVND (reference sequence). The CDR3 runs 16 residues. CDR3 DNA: TGTGCCAGTAATAAGGGGGACACCCTCTCCTACAATGAGCAGTTCTTC. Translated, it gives CASNKGDTLSYNEQFF.

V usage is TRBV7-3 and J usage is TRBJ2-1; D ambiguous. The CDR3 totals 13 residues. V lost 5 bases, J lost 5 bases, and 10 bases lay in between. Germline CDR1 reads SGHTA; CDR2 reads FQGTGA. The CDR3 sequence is CASSPHRDNEQFF. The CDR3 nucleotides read TGTGCCAGCAGCCCGCACCGGGACAATGAGCAGTTCTTC.